The T cell receptor beta chain described here comes from a study of blood T cell repertoires in COVID-19. Across the study: PBMCs, B-cell-depleted T cells, or T cells provided the cDNA or gDNA that made up the material.

Turning to this clone: The identical CDR3 is also encoded by other nucleotide sequences in the sample.

Patients of the Seattle cohort, enrolled during active infection, were followed longitudinally. Source study methods: Quantification of nucleated cells was approximated via reference gene primer amplification. Produced via immunoSEQ multiplex PCR; TCRdb's table is partial and in-frame only. The V and J calls and clone size are taken from that table; D and trimming were inferred from the DNA. Among approximately 170,000 clones listed, about nine tenths were seen once. This CDR3 is 14 amino acids long. Between the trimmed V and J ends, which lost 3 bases and 1 base, there was a span of 7 bases. CDR1 and CDR2 (germline): KGHSH, LQKENI.

The TCR originated in a man younger than 35 with COVID-19, enrolled during active disease. The chain carries TRBV18 and TRBJ1-3; possibly TRBD1 for D (5 bases). What was sequenced was peripheral blood. The CDR3 coding sequence is TGTGCCAGCTCACCCCAGGGTTCTGGAAACACCATATATTTT. It is translated as CASSPQGSGNTIYF.